The 20 T cell receptor beta chains below all came from one sample that was sequenced in a study of T cells in Graves' hyperthyroidism and ophthalmopathy. RNA transcripts provided the source from which TCR beta CDR3 regions were amplified. HTBI primers were the set used in a first-round RT-PCR of the TCR CDR3. TCRdb fed the multiplex PCR reads into MiXCR, producing one record per CDR3 protein. The table lists about 560,000 distinct CDR3 sequences, approximately 15% of them singletons. Material: blood. The source is a woman between 18 and 29 years old with Graves' hyperthyroidism.

This clonotype appeared a single time. The rearrangement uses TRBV7-9 and TRBJ2-2, with D possibly TRBD2 on 5 matching bases. The CDR3 spans 14 residues. Germline lookup yields CDR1 SEHNR and CDR2 FQNEAQ (reference sequence). V dropped 5 bases and J dropped 8 bases, with 15 bases sitting between them. The CDR3: CASSRVVGIGELFF. The CDR3 DNA reads as TGTGCCAGCAGCCGCGTTGTCGGGATAGGGGAGCTGTTTTTT.

This clonotype was detected a few times. The V call is TRBV20-1, the J call TRBJ2-1; a possible D gene is TRBD2 (5 bases). V was pared by 0 bases and J by 2 bases, with 11 bases between. CDR1 and CDR2 (germline): DFQATT, SNEGSKA (reference sequence). This CDR3 is 15 amino acids long. CDR3 bases: TGCAGTGCTAGAGAGTGGGCGGGTACCTACAATGAGCAGTTCTTC. This translates into CSAREWAGTYNEQFF.

This clonotype was detected ten times or more. Written as DNA, the CDR3 is TGTGCCACCAGTGACCCCGGGACACCTAATAACTATGGCTACACCTTC. This sequence encodes CATSDPGTPNNYGYTF. The chain combines TRBV24-1 with TRBJ1-2, with a tentative D call TRBD1 (6 bases). This CDR3 is built from 16 residues. Germline CDR1 and CDR2: KGHDR and SFDVKD. Trimming left V 4 bases short and J 1 base short, with 15 bases between.

There are a few counts of this clonotype. The rearrangement links TRBV10-1 to TRBJ2-2; a weak D match, TRBD1 (5 bases). The CDR3 length is 14 residues. V lost 3 bases and J lost 4, with 9 bases in between. The germline gives CDR1 WNHNN, CDR2 SYGVQD (reference sequence). CDR3 protein: CASSEGHITGELFF. The DNA for the CDR3 is TGCGCCAGCAGTGAAGGACACATCACCGGGGAGCTGTTTTTT.

This clonotype was counted a few times. The chain is built from TRBV5-1 and TRBJ2-5; 7 bases match TRBD1. Germline-derived CDR1 and CDR2 are SGHRS and YFSETQ. V shed 7 bases, J shed 3 bases, and the junction held 9 bases outside the gene matches. This CDR3 is built from 14 residues. The CDR3 loop is CASCSSTGKETQYF. CDR3 DNA sequence: TGCGCCAGCTGTAGCTCGACAGGGAAAGAGACCCAGTACTTC.

This clonotype has more than one count but fewer than ten. The rearrangement links TRBV7-9 to TRBJ1-2; 10 positions agree with TRBD1. Germline V lookup: CDR1 SEHNR, CDR2 FQNEAQ (reference sequence). With 4 bases clipped from V and 8 bases from J, the junction kept 7 bases outside the gene matches. This CDR3 is 14 amino acids long. The CDR3 is CASSSPGTGAGYTF. For the CDR3, the DNA is TGTGCCAGCAGCTCCCCCGGGACAGGGGCAGGCTACACCTTC.

This clonotype was counted a few times. The rearrangement joins TRBV12-5 to TRBJ2-5; 7 nucleotides align to TRBD2. This CDR3 region has 13 residues. Unmatched junction bases numbered 4, after V lost 7 bases and J lost 2 bases. Germline-derived CDR1 and CDR2 are LGHNT and FRNRAP. DNA for the CDR3: TGTGCTAGTGATCCGGGGGGTCAAGAGACCCAGTACTTC. It specifies CASDPGGQETQYF.

As for this clonotype: A much bigger clone sits one base away, suggesting this may be a read error. Here the CDR3 omits its conserved ending phenylalanine or tryptophan, so a read error is the likely source. The rearrangement uses TRBV12-3 or TRBV12-4 and TRBJ2-7, with 11 bases identical to TRBD2. There are 14 residues in the CDR3. With V trimmed by 6 bases and J by 2 bases, 3 bases remained unmatched. As DNA, the CDR3 is TGTGCCAGCAGCAAACTAGCGGGAGCCTACGAGCAGTACCTC. It is translated as CASSKLAGAYEQYL.

The sample holds a few counts of this clonotype. The rearrangement uses TRBV5-1 and TRBJ2-3; the match to TRBD2 covers 9 bases. Germline-derived CDR1 and CDR2 are SGHRS and YFSETQ. The CDR3 loop spans 15 amino acids. V was pared by 0 bases and J by 6 bases, with 5 bases of the junction left unmatched. The CDR3 sequence: CASSLASGVEDTQYF. CDR3 DNA: TGCGCCAGCAGCTTGGCTAGCGGGGTTGAGGATACGCAGTATTTT.

About this clonotype: The conserved phenylalanine or tryptophan normally closing the CDR3 is absent here, so this likely arose from a read error. The chain couples TRBV10-3 to TRBJ2-7; the D gene is possibly TRBD2 (7 bases). CDR3 length equals 17 residues. Trimming left V 0 bases short and J 3 bases short, with 18 bases between. The germline gives CDR1 ENHRY, CDR2 SYGVKD. CDR3 bases: TGTGCCATCAGTGAGTCGCACCTACAGGGCGGGGGCTACGAGCAGTACCTC. The encoded protein is CAISESHLQGGGYEQYL.

CDR3 protein: CASSIPGVAGPNEQFF. CDR3 nucleotide sequence: TGTGCCAGTAGTATCCCCGGGGTAGCGGGACCAAATGAGCAGTTCTTC. This sequence joins TRBV19 and TRBJ2-1, with TRBD2 identical over 8 bases. This CDR3 is built from 16 residues. The V gene end was trimmed by 3 bases and the J gene end by 7 bases; junction bases not matched to a gene: 11. Germline V gene sequence: CDR1 LNHDA, CDR2 SQIVND (reference sequence).

CDR3 sequence reads: CATVRANQPQHF. CDR3 DNA sequence: TGTGCCACCGTCAGGGCTAATCAGCCCCAGCATTTT. V and J are TRBV24-1 and TRBJ1-5; D is perhaps TRBD1 (5 bases). The CDR3 spans 12 residues. With 9 bases removed from V and 4 bases from J, the gap between germline ends came to 9 bases. Germline V gene lookup returns CDR1 KGHDR and CDR2 SFDVKD.

The table lists this clonotype with many counts. The chain is built from TRBV7-2 and TRBJ2-4, with 7 bases aligning to TRBD1. V shed 1 base and J 3 bases; nucleotides not matched to a gene: 3. This CDR3 comprises 15 residues. Germline values: CDR1 SGHTA, CDR2 FQGNSA. The CDR3 here is CASSLGGTVKNIQYF. The DNA of the CDR3 is TGTGCCAGCAGCTTAGGTGGGACAGTCAAAAACATTCAGTACTTC.

Many counts were recorded for this clonotype. The chain joins TRBV12-3 or TRBV12-4 to TRBJ2-7; TRBD2 aligns across 8 bases. CDR3 size: 15 residues. The trim removed 6 bases at V and 5 bases at J, leaving 12 bases unmatched. CDR3 coding DNA: TGTGCCAGCAGCCTCAGCGGGGGCTTCCTGGACGAGCAGTACTTC. This codes for CASSLSGGFLDEQYF.

This clonotype was counted many times. V and J are TRBV11-2 and TRBJ2-1; the match to TRBD2 covers 7 bases. The CDR3 is 16 amino acids. Looked up from germline, CDR1 is SGHAT and CDR2 is FQNNGV. The V and J ends lost 5 bases and 7 bases, in that order; junction bases with no gene match: 14. Written as DNA, the CDR3 is TGTGCCAGCAGCCGGAAGGGGCGGGAGTTTGGGAATGAGCAGTTCTTC. Amino acid sequence: CASSRKGREFGNEQFF.

A remark on this clonotype: Given a much more abundant clone one base away, this may be a read error. CDR3 nucleotide sequence: TGCAGTGCTAGAGCGGGACAGGGCTGTTCACCCCTCCACTTT. Protein sequence: CSARAGQGCSPLHF. The gene calls are TRBV20-1 and TRBJ1-6, with 9 bases that match TRBD1. The CDR3 consists of 14 residues. Germline V lookup: CDR1 DFQATT, CDR2 SNEGSKA (reference sequence). V dropped 1 base and J dropped 9; count of bases not matched to a gene: 4.

This chain connects TRBV19 to TRBJ2-1; D uncertain. The V gene lost 6 bases and the J gene lost 4 bases, with 7 bases spanning the gap. The CDR3 sequence is 12 residues long. CDR1 is LNHDA, CDR2 SQIVND, per germline (reference sequence). The CDR3 here is CASRKEYNEQFF. In DNA form, the CDR3 reads TGTGCCAGTAGGAAAGAATACAATGAGCAGTTCTTC.

This clonotype has at least ten counts. V is TRBV20-1 and J is TRBJ1-2, with TRBD1 matching 8 bases. Looked up from germline, CDR1 is DFQATT and CDR2 is SNEGSKA (reference sequence). The CDR3 extends over 15 amino acids. Trimming cost V 1 base and J 7 bases; bases outside gene matches: 11. This CDR3 is CSARVLGRGRSGYTF. The CDR3 bases are TGCAGTGCTAGAGTCCTAGGCAGGGGGCGGAGTGGCTACACCTTC.

The chain recombines TRBV7-8 with TRBJ2-3; tentatively, D is TRBD1 or TRBD2 (5 bases each). The CDR3 consists of 16 residues. Germline CDR1 is SGHVS and CDR2 is FQNEAQ. Trimming cost V 2 bases and J 2 bases, with 14 bases left between them. In DNA, the CDR3 is TGTGCCAGCAGCTTAACCTCCCGGGGACCCACAGATACGCAGTATTTT. Translating gives CASSLTSRGPTDTQYF.

This clonotype has a count of ten or more. This sequence joins TRBV20-1 and TRBJ2-7; D remains unclear. The CDR3 sequence is 14 residues long. V lost 3 bases and J lost 0, with 12 bases in between. Germline-derived CDR1 and CDR2 are DFQATT and SNEGSKA (reference sequence). As DNA, the CDR3 is TGCAGTGCTAGTAGAGCTGCTAGCTCCTACGAGCAGTACTTC. Its translation is CSASRAASSYEQYF.